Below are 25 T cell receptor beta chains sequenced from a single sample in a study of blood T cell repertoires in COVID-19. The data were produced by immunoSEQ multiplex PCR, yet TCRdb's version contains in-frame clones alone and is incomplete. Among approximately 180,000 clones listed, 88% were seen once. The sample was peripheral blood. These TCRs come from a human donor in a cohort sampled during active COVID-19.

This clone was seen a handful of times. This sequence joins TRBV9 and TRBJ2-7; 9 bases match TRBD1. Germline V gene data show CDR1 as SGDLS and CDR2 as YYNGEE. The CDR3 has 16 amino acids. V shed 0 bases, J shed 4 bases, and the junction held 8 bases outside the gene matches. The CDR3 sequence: CASSVGGQGNVYEQYF. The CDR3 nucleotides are TGTGCCAGCAGCGTAGGAGGACAGGGGAATGTGTACGAGCAGTACTTC.

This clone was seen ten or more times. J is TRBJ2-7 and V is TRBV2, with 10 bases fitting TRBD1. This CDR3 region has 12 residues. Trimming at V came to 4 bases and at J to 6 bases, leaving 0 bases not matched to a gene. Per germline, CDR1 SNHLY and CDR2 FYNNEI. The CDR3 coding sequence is TGTGCCAGCAGTGGGACAGGGGGCGAGCAGTACTTC. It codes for CASSGTGGEQYF.

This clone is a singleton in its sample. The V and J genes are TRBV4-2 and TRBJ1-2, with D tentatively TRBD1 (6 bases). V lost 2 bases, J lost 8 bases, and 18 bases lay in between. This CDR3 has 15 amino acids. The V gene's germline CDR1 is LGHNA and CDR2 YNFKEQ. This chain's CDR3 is CASSQPYQDRNGYTF. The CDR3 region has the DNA TGTGCCAGCAGCCAACCATATCAAGACAGGAACGGCTACACCTTC.

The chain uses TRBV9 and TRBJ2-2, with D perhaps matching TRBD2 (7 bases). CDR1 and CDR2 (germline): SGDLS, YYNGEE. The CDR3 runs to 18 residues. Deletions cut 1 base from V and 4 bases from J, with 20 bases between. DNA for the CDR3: TGTGCCAGCAGCGTATCCCCCCGATCTAGGGGGGGCACCGGGGAGCTGTTTTTT. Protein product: CASSVSPRSRGGTGELFF.

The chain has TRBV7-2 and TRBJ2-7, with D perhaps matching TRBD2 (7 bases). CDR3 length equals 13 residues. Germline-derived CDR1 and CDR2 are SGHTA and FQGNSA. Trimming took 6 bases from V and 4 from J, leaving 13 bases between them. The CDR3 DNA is TGTGCCAGCAGGAGGGCGGGGGCGTACGAGCAGTACTTC. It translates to CASRRAGAYEQYF.

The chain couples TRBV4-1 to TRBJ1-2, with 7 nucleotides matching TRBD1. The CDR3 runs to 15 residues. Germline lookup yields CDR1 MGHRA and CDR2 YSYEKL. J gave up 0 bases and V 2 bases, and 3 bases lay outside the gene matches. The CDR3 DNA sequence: TGCGCCAGCAGCCAACGGACAGGAACTAACTATGGCTACACCTTC. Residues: CASSQRTGTNYGYTF.

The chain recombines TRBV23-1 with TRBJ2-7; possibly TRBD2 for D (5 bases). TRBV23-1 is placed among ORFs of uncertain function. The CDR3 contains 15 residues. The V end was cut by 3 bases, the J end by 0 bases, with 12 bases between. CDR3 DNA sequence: TGCGCCAGCAGTCACAAAGCGGAACCCTCCTACGAGCAGTACTTC. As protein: CASSHKAEPSYEQYF.

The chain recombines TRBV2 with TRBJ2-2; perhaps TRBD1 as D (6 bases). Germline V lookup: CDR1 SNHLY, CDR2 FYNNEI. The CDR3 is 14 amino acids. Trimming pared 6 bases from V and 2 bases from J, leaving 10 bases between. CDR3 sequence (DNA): TGTGCCAGCAGACCACAGGGTAACACCGGGGAGCTGTTTTTT. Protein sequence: CASRPQGNTGELFF. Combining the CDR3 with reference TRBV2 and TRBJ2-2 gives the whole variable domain EPEVTQTPSHQVTQMGQEVILRCVPISNHLYFYWYRQILGQKVEFLVSFYNNEISEKSEIFDDQFSVERPDGSNFTLKIRSTKLEDSAMYFCASRPQGNTGELFFGEGSRLTVL.

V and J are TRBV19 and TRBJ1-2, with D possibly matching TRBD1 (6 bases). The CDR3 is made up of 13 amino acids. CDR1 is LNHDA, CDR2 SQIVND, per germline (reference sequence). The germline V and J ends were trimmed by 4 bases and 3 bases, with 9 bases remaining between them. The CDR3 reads CASSTRGHYGYTF. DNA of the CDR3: TGTGCCAGTAGTACCAGGGGTCACTATGGCTACACCTTC. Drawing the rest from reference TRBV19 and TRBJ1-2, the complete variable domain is DGGITQSPKYLFRKEGQNVTLSCEQNLNHDAMYWYRQDPGQGLRLIYYSQIVNDFQKGDIAEGYSVSREKKESFPLTVTSAQKNPTAFYLCASSTRGHYGYTFGSGTRLTVV.

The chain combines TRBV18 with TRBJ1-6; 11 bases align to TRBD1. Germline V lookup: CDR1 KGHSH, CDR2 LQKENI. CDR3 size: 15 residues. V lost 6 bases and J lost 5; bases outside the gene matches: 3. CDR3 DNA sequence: TGTGCCAGCTCGCGGACAGGGGGCGATAATTCACCCCTCCACTTT. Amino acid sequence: CASSRTGGDNSPLHF.

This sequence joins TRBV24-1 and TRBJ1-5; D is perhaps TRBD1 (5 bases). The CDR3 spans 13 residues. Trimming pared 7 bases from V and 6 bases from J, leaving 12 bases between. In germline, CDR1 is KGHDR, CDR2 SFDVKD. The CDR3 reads CATSQGPGQPQHF. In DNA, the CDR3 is TGTGCCACCAGCCAGGGTCCGGGTCAGCCCCAGCATTTT.

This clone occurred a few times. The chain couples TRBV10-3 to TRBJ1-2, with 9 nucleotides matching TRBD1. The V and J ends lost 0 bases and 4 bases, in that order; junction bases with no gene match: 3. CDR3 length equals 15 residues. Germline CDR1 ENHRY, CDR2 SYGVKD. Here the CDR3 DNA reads TGTGCCATCAGTGAGTCGCCGGGACAGGGCTATGGCTACACCTTC. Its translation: CAISESPGQGYGYTF.

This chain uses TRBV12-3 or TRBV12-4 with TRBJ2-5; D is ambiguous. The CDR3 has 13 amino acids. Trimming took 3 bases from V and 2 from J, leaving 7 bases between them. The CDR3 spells CASSLQRQETQYF. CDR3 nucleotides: TGTGCCAGCAGTTTGCAGCGACAAGAGACCCAGTACTTC.

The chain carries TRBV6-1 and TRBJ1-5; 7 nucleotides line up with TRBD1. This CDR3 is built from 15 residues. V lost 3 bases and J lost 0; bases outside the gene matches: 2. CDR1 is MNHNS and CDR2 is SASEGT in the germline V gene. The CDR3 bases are TGTGCCAGCAGTGAGGACAGGACTAGCAATCAGCCCCAGCATTTT. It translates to CASSEDRTSNQPQHF.

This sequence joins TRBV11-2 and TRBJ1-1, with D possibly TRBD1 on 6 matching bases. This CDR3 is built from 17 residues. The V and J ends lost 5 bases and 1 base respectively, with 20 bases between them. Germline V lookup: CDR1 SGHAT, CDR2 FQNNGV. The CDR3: CASSPNRVRVGNTEAFF. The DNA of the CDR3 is TGTGCCAGCAGCCCTAACAGGGTACGAGTAGGGAACACTGAAGCTTTCTTT.

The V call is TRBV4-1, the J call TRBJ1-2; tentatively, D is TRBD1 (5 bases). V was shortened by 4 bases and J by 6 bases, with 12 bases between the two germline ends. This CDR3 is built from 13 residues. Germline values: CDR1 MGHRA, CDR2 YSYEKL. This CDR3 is CASSPNRFDGYTF. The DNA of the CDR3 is TGCGCCAGCAGCCCAAACAGGTTCGATGGCTACACCTTC.

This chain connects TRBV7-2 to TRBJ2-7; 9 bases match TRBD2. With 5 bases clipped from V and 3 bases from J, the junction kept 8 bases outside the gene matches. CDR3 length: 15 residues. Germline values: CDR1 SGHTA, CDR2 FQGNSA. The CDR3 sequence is CASSRGGSGSYEQYF. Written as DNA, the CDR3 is TGTGCCAGCAGCCGCGGGGGTAGCGGGAGCTACGAGCAGTACTTC.

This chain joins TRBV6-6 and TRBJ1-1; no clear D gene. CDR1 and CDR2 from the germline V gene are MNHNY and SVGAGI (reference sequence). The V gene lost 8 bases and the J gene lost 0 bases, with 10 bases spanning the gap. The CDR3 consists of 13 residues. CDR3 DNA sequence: TGTGCCAGCGGGCTAAGAATGAACACTGAAGCTTTCTTT. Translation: CASGLRMNTEAFF.

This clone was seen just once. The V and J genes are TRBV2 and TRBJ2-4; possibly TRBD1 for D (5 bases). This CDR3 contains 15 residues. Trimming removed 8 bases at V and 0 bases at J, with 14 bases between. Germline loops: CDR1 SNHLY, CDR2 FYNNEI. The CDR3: CASQIDSLAKNIQYF. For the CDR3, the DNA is TGTGCCAGCCAAATCGACAGTCTAGCCAAAAACATTCAGTACTTC.

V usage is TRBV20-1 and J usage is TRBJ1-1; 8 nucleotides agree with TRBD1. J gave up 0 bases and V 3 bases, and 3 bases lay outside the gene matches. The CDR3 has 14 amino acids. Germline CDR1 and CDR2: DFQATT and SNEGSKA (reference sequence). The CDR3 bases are TGCAGTGCTAGTCAGGGGGCCATGAACACTGAAGCTTTCTTT. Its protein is CSASQGAMNTEAFF.

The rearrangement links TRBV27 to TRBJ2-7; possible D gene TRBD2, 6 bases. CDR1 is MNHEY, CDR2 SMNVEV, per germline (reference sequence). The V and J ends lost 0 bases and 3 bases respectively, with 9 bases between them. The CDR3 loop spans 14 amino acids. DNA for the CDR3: TGTGCCAGCAGTTTATCTAGCGGATACTACGAGCAGTACTTC. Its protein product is CASSLSSGYYEQYF.

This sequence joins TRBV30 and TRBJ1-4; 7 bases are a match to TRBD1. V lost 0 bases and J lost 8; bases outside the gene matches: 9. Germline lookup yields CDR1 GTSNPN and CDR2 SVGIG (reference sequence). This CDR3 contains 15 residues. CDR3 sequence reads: CAWSVDLGQAEKLFF. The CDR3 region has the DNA TGTGCCTGGAGTGTAGACCTAGGACAGGCCGAAAAACTGTTTTTT.

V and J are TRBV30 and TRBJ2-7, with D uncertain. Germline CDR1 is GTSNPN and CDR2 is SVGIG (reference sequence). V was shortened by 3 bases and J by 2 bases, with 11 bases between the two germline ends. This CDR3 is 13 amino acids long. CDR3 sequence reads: CAWRPSGTYEQYF. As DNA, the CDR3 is TGTGCCTGGAGACCCAGTGGCACCTACGAGCAGTACTTC.

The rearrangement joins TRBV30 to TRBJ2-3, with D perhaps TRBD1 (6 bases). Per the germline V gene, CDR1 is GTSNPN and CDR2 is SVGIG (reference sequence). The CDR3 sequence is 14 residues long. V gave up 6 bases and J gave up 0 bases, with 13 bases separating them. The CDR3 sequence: CACSTDSSTDTQYF. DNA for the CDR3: TGTGCCTGCTCGACGGACAGCAGCACAGATACGCAGTATTTT.

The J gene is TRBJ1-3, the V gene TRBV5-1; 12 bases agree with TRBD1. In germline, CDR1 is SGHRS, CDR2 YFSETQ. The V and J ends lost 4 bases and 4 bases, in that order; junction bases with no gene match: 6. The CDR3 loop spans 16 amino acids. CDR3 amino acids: CASSQGTGGLGNTIYF. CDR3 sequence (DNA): TGCGCCAGCAGCCAAGGGACAGGGGGCTTGGGAAACACCATATATTTT.